This TCR beta chain was obtained from a study of shared clonotypes between healthy human individuals. Across the whole study: The study drew on a couple of women and three men aged 18 to 49 as donors. Each donor had three CD4 naive, three CD4 memory, two CD8 naive and one CD8 memory plate. Study results and limitations: Sampling included only blood; tissue repertoires likely differ.

Cells designated naive CD8 were CD45RO-negative and were positively selected for CCR7, with terminally differentiated effector memory CD45RA+ cells excluded. Measured with immunoSEQ multiplex PCR; TCRdb has only the in-frame clones, and not every one. The table shows under 2,000,000 clones, with about 95% occurring only once. The CDR3 is 12 residues long. Deletions cut 4 bases from V and 4 bases from J, with 4 bases between. Looked up from germline, CDR1 is MNHNY and CDR2 is SVGAGI (reference sequence). This clone came up once. Its antigen is undetermined. Other DNA sequences from this sample encode an identical CDR3 as well.

The sequenced sample consisted of naive CD8+ T cells sorted from blood. The receptor's source is a man between 18 and 35 years old in good health. The chain is built from TRBV6-6 and TRBJ2-2, with no clear D. The CDR3 is CASSWGTGELFF. The CDR3 region has the DNA TGTGCCAGCAGTTGGGGCACCGGGGAGCTGTTTTTT.